The 19 T cell receptor beta chains listed next were all sequenced from one sample in a study of shared clonotypes between healthy human individuals. Produced via immunoSEQ multiplex PCR; TCRdb's table is partial and in-frame only. The top ten hold less than 1.5% of the sample, which has over a million clones, about three quarters seen once. Sequenced sample: memory CD4+ T cells sorted from blood. Subset here: CD45RA-negative fraction. Every receptor here comes from a man younger than 35 in good health.

This clone was detected once. The rearrangement joins TRBV7-9 to TRBJ2-5, with D possibly matching TRBD1 (6 bases). The CDR3 loop spans 16 amino acids. Looked up from germline, CDR1 is SEHNR and CDR2 is FQNEAQ (reference sequence). Trimming removed 1 base at V and 2 bases at J, with 14 bases between. CDR3 loop: CASSLGDNTPQETQYF. The CDR3 DNA reads as TGTGCCAGCAGCTTAGGGGACAACACCCCTCAAGAGACCCAGTACTTC.

The chain combines TRBV6-4 with TRBJ1-1; D perhaps matches TRBD1 (6 bases). V was clipped by 8 bases and J by 5 bases, with 18 bases between them. The germline CDR1 and CDR2 sequences are MRHNA and SNTAGT. The CDR3 covers 14 residues. The CDR3 sequence is CASPRQAGCTEAFF. The CDR3 nucleotides are TGTGCCAGCCCCAGACAGGCAGGGTGTACTGAAGCTTTCTTT.

This rearrangement joins TRBV15 to TRBJ1-5; D not certain. The CDR3 length is 14 residues. CDR1 LNHNV and CDR2 YYDKDF come from the germline V gene (reference sequence). V was shortened by 6 bases and J by 4 bases, with 13 bases between the two germline ends. The CDR3 coding sequence is TGTGCCACCAGTCCAGGTCGGACTAATCAGCCCCAGCATTTT. Residues: CATSPGRTNQPQHF.

This chain uses TRBV30 with TRBJ1-3; possible D gene TRBD1, 6 bases. The CDR3 loop spans 15 amino acids. Trimming pared 0 bases from V and 2 bases from J, leaving 11 bases between. Per the germline V gene, CDR1 is GTSNPN and CDR2 is SVGIG (reference sequence). The CDR3 nucleotides are TGTGCCTGGAGTGTAGGTACAGGGCCTGGAAACACCATATATTTT. Amino acid sequence: CAWSVGTGPGNTIYF. The whole variable domain, filled in from reference TRBV30 and TRBJ1-3, reads SQTIHQWPATLVQPVGSPLSLECTVEGTSNPNLYWYRQAAGRGLQLLFYSVGIGQISSEVPQNLSASRPQDRQFILSSKKLLLSDSGFYLCAWSVGTGPGNTIYFGEGSWLTVV.

This chain links TRBV7-2 with TRBJ2-1; D unresolved. The germline gives CDR1 SGHTA, CDR2 FQGNSA. The CDR3 is 13 amino acids. Trimming took off 2 bases at V and 8 bases at J, with 10 bases between the two ends. CDR3 DNA sequence: TGTGCCAGCAGCTTAAGGCAAGGCGATGAGCAGTTCTTC. This codes for CASSLRQGDEQFF. The whole variable domain, filled in from reference TRBV7-2 and TRBJ2-1, reads GAGVSQSPSNKVTEKGKDVELRCDPISGHTALYWYRQSLGQGLEFLIYFQGNSAPDKSGLPSDRFSAERTGGSVSTLTIQRTQQEDSAVYLCASSLRQGDEQFFGPGTRLTVL.

This clone turned up a few times. J is TRBJ1-6 and V is TRBV10-3; possibly TRBD1 for D (5 bases). The CDR3 has 14 residues. Per the germline V gene, CDR1 is ENHRY and CDR2 is SYGVKD. Trimming removed 1 base from V and 6 bases from J, with 7 bases in between. The CDR3 region has the DNA TGTGCCATCAGTGAGTTACAGGTTAATTCACCCCTCCACTTT. This translates into CAISELQVNSPLHF.

The chain recombines TRBV15 with TRBJ1-5; 8 nucleotides align to TRBD1. Germline assignment: CDR1 LNHNV and CDR2 YYDKDF (reference sequence). This CDR3 is built from 17 residues. V was pared by 2 bases and J by 4 bases, with 10 bases of the junction left unmatched. In DNA, the CDR3 is TGTGCCACCAGCAGAAGTTCCGGACAGGGAAAGAATCAGCCCCAGCATTTT. It codes for CATSRSSGQGKNQPQHF.

The chain has TRBV28 and TRBJ1-3; TRBD1 aligns across 9 bases. Germline-derived CDR1 and CDR2 are MDHEN and SYDVKM. CDR3 size: 13 residues. V shed 7 bases and J 4 bases; nucleotides not matched to a gene: 2. This CDR3 is CASNRGLGNTIYF. The CDR3 DNA sequence: TGTGCCAGCAACAGGGGGCTGGGAAACACCATATATTTT.

V and J are TRBV2 and TRBJ1-4; TRBD1 might be the D (5 bases). Germline V gene data show CDR1 as SNHLY and CDR2 as FYNNEI. The CDR3 extends over 14 amino acids. Trimming took off 3 bases at V and 8 bases at J, with 13 bases between the two ends. The CDR3 nucleotides are TGTGCCAGCAGTGACTGGGGCCTCGGGGAAAAACTGTTTTTT. Translated, it gives CASSDWGLGEKLFF. The whole variable domain, filled in from reference TRBV2 and TRBJ1-4, reads EPEVTQTPSHQVTQMGQEVILRCVPISNHLYFYWYRQILGQKVEFLVSFYNNEISEKSEIFDDQFSVERPDGSNFTLKIRSTKLEDSAMYFCASSDWGLGEKLFFGSGTQLSVL.

V and J are TRBV6-1 and TRBJ2-4, with a weak D call TRBD1 (6 bases). This CDR3 spans 15 amino acids. Germline CDR1 MNHNS, CDR2 SASEGT. With 0 bases removed from V and 6 bases from J, the gap between germline ends came to 12 bases. CDR3 nucleotides: TGTGCCAGCAGTGAAGCGTGGGGGCAGGGAAACATTCAGTACTTC. Translation: CASSEAWGQGNIQYF.

The sample holds many counts of this clone. This chain uses TRBV6-5 with TRBJ1-1, with D maybe TRBD1 (5 bases). V gave up 4 bases and J gave up 5 bases, with 14 bases separating them. Germline assignment: CDR1 MNHEY and CDR2 SVGAGI. This CDR3 has 14 amino acids. The CDR3 spells CASSSQGGGTEAFF. CDR3 nucleotide sequence: TGTGCCAGCAGTTCGCAGGGCGGTGGAACTGAAGCTTTCTTT.

The chain carries TRBV19 and TRBJ1-2; the D gene is possibly TRBD1 (5 bases). Germline values: CDR1 LNHDA, CDR2 SQIVND (reference sequence). V shed 4 bases and J shed 0 bases, with 9 bases lying between them. The CDR3 loop spans 14 amino acids. The CDR3 DNA is TGTGCCAGTAGTAACCAGGGAGCTAACTATGGCTACACCTTC. Protein sequence: CASSNQGANYGYTF.

The V gene is TRBV11-2, the J gene TRBJ1-3; D not resolved. V gave up 0 bases and J gave up 0 bases, with 9 bases separating them. The germline gives CDR1 SGHAT, CDR2 FQNNGV. The CDR3 extends over 16 amino acids. CDR3 in amino acids: CASSLDQPTSGNTIYF. DNA of the CDR3: TGTGCCAGCAGCTTAGATCAACCGACCTCTGGAAACACCATATATTTT.

The chain carries TRBV5-4 and TRBJ1-2; D is unresolved. Germline CDR1 SGHNT, CDR2 YYREEE (reference sequence). Trimming shortened V by 1 base and J by 7 bases, and 11 bases separated the two germline ends. The CDR3 sequence is 13 residues long. The CDR3 DNA sequence: TGTGCCAGCAGCTTGCAGACTGTGGGTGGCTACACCTTC. Protein: CASSLQTVGGYTF. Together with reference TRBV5-4 and TRBJ1-2, the CDR3 gives the full variable domain: ETGVTQSPTHLIKTRGQQVTLRCSSQSGHNTVSWYQQALGQGPQFIFQYYREEENGRGNFPPRFSGLQFPNYSSELNVNALELDDSALYLCASSLQTVGGYTFGSGTRLTVV.

V usage is TRBV2 and J usage is TRBJ1-1; 8 bases fit TRBD1. The germline V gene has CDR1 SNHLY and CDR2 FYNNEI. This CDR3 region has 15 residues. Losses at the gene ends were 7 bases for V and 1 base for J; bases not matched to a gene: 8. The DNA for the CDR3 is TGTGCCAGCATGATATCAGGGGGCAGGAACACTGAAGCTTTCTTT. Its translation: CASMISGGRNTEAFF.

The chain couples TRBV9 to TRBJ1-1; TRBD1 is a possible D gene (5 bases). Germline V gene lookup returns CDR1 SGDLS and CDR2 YYNGEE. The CDR3 runs to 16 residues. Trimming left V 4 bases short and J 3 bases short, with 19 bases between. The CDR3 sequence: CASSPSAWQGDTEAFF. The CDR3 bases are TGTGCCAGCAGCCCTAGCGCTTGGCAGGGAGACACTGAAGCTTTCTTT.

The V call is TRBV19, the J call TRBJ2-1; unclear D gene. Germline loops: CDR1 LNHDA, CDR2 SQIVND (reference sequence). V lost 7 bases and J lost 3, with 19 bases in between. The CDR3 consists of 16 residues. The CDR3 loop is CASTKGSIGFYNEQFF. The DNA of the CDR3 is TGTGCCAGTACTAAGGGATCGATCGGCTTCTACAATGAGCAGTTCTTC.

The chain combines TRBV5-4 with TRBJ2-3, with 12 bases lining up with TRBD2. The CDR3 is 16 residues long. Germline V CDR1 and CDR2: SGHNT, YYREEE (reference sequence). V dropped 3 bases and J dropped 4; count of bases not matched to a gene: 6. Written as DNA, the CDR3 is TGTGCCAGCAGCTCCCTAGCGGGGGGGCCCCCAGATACGCAGTATTTT. This codes for CASSSLAGGPPDTQYF.

The chain joins TRBV7-9 to TRBJ2-2; D is unclear. The germline V and J ends were trimmed by 3 bases and 6 bases, with 8 bases remaining between them. CDR1 is SEHNR and CDR2 is FQNEAQ in the germline V gene (reference sequence). The CDR3 contains 13 residues. CDR3 sequence reads: CASSLSVPGELFF. As DNA, the CDR3 is TGTGCCAGCAGCTTGTCTGTTCCCGGGGAGCTGTTTTTT.